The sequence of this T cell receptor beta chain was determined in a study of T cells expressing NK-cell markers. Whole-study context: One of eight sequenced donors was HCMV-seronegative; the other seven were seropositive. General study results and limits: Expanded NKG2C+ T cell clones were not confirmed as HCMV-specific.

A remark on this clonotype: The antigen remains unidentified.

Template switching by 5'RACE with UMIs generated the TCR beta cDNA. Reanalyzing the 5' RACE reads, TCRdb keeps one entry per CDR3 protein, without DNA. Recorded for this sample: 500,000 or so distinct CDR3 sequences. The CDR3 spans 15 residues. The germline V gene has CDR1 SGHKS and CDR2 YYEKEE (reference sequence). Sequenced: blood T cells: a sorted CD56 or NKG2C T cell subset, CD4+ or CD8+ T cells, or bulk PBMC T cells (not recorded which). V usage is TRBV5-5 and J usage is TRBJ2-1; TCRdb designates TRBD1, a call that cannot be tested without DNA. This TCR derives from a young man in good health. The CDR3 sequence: CASSFKPGGFREQFF. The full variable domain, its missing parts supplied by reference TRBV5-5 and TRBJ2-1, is DAGVTQSPTHLIKTRGQQVTLRCSPISGHKSVSWYQQVLGQGPQFIFQYYEKEERGRGNFPDRFSARQFPNYSSELNVNALLLGDSALYLCASSFKPGGFREQFFGPGTRLTVL.